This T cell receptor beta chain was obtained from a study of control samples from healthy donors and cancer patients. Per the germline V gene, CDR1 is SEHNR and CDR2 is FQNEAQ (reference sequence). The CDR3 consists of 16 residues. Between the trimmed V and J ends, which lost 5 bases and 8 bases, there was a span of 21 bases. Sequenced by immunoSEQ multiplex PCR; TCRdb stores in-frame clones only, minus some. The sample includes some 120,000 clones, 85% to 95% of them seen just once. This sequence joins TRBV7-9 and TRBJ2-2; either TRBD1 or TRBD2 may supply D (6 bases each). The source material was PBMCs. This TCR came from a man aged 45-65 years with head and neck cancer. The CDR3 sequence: CASSRRGTSGSGELFF. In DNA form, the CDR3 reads TGTGCCAGCAGCCGGAGGGGGACCTCAGGGTCGGGGGAGCTGTTTTTT.